Below, 20 T cell receptor beta chains from the same sample are listed, as sequenced in a study of T cell repertoires in cytomegalovirus infection. TCRdb reprocessed the reads via MiXCR and lists one record per CDR3 protein. The sample holds more than 140,000 distinct CDR3 sequences, about 6.5% seen once. Sequencing was performed on PBMCs. Every receptor here comes from a human donor in good health (CMV status not recorded). Some clones in this sample may be carry-over from other donors' samples.

This clonotype was seen ten or more times. The CDR3 DNA sequence: TGTGCCAGCAGCTTACGGTCAGGACTAGCGGGGGGCAGGGGTGAGCAGTTCTTC. It specifies CASSLRSGLAGGRGEQFF. V usage is TRBV7-2 and J usage is TRBJ2-1; TRBD2 matches at 14 bases. V shed 2 bases, J shed 9 bases, and the junction held 12 bases outside the gene matches. CDR1 and CDR2 (germline): SGHTA, FQGNSA. The CDR3 contains 18 residues.

Ten or more counts support this clonotype. The chain has TRBV7-2 and TRBJ1-2; 7 nucleotides agree with TRBD1. CDR3 length equals 15 residues. CDR1 SGHTA and CDR2 FQGNSA come from the germline V gene. V shed 5 bases and J 2 bases; nucleotides not matched to a gene: 8. CDR3 nucleotides: TGTGCCAGCAGCCCAAGGACAGGCGGCAACTATGGCTACACCTTC. Translating gives CASSPRTGGNYGYTF.

This clonotype has only a few counts. The chain joins TRBV5-6 to TRBJ2-7, with 10 bases lining up with TRBD1. V was pared by 5 bases and J by 5 bases, with 7 bases of the junction left unmatched. This CDR3 contains 14 residues. CDR1 is SGHDT, CDR2 YYEEEE, per germline. The CDR3 DNA reads as TGTGCCAGCAGTTCGACAGGGGGCCGGGACGAGCAGTACTTC. As protein: CASSSTGGRDEQYF.

This clonotype was counted at least ten times. The chain recombines TRBV7-2 with TRBJ2-7; tentatively, D is TRBD1 (6 bases). V was trimmed by 5 bases and J by 0 bases, leaving 11 bases between them. The CDR3 length is 14 residues. Germline values: CDR1 SGHTA, CDR2 FQGNSA. Written as DNA, the CDR3 is TGTGCCAGCAGCGCCGAGGGGGTCTCCTACGAGCAGTACTTC. It specifies CASSAEGVSYEQYF.

This clonotype was seen a handful of times. The chain couples TRBV5-5 to TRBJ2-5, with TRBD1 matching over 8 bases. J was trimmed by 4 bases and V by 0 bases; bases with no gene match: 8. This CDR3 has 16 amino acids. CDR1 is SGHKS and CDR2 is YYEKEE in the germline V gene (reference sequence). CDR3 sequence: CASSLALGQGGETQYF. In DNA form, the CDR3 reads TGTGCCAGCAGCTTGGCCCTAGGACAGGGAGGAGAGACCCAGTACTTC. The full variable domain, its missing parts supplied by reference TRBV5-5 and TRBJ2-5, is DAGVTQSPTHLIKTRGQQVTLRCSPISGHKSVSWYQQVLGQGPQFIFQYYEKEERGRGNFPDRFSARQFPNYSSELNVNALLLGDSALYLCASSLALGQGGETQYFGPGTRLLVL.

This clonotype showed up many times. The CDR3 spells CASSSRTTSRYNEQFF. The CDR3 DNA sequence: TGTGCCAGCAGTTCCCGGACTACATCACGGTACAATGAGCAGTTCTTC. This sequence joins TRBV27 and TRBJ2-1, with D perhaps matching TRBD2 (6 bases). V was clipped by 4 bases and J by 4 bases, with 17 bases between them. Germline V lookup: CDR1 MNHEY, CDR2 SMNVEV (reference sequence). The CDR3 is 16 residues long.

This clonotype was picked up many times. One end of the junction fails to match germline, which may point to a read error. The rearrangement uses TRBV28 and TRBJ2-1; the match to TRBD2 covers 9 bases. Germline loops: CDR1 MDHEN, CDR2 SYDVKM. This CDR3 spans 14 amino acids. CDR3 protein: CASSLAGGPRTLLF. CDR3 nucleotide sequence: TGTGCCAGCAGTTTAGCGGGGGGGCCTCGTACCCTTCTCTTC.

This clonotype has ten or more counts. The chain couples TRBV14 to TRBJ1-3, with a weak D call TRBD1 (5 bases). V was shortened by 3 bases and J by 3 bases, with 9 bases between the two germline ends. CDR3 length: 14 amino acids. Germline V gene sequence: CDR1 SGHDN, CDR2 FVKESK. The CDR3 loop reads CASSHRGIGNTIYF. CDR3 nucleotides: TGTGCCAGCAGCCACCGGGGGATTGGAAACACCATATATTTT. Full variable domain (outside the CDR3, taken from reference TRBV14 and TRBJ1-3): EAGVTQFPSHSVIEKGQTVTLRCDPISGHDNLYWYRRVMGKEIKFLLHFVKESKQDESGMPNNRFLAERTGGTYSTLKVQPAELEDSGVYFCASSHRGIGNTIYFGEGSWLTVV.

Many counts were recorded for this clonotype. The V gene is TRBV19, the J gene TRBJ2-1; 9 nucleotides align to TRBD1. Germline CDR1 reads LNHDA; CDR2 reads SQIVND (reference sequence). J lost 7 bases, V lost 6 bases, and 13 bases had no gene match. CDR3 size: 16 residues. In DNA form, the CDR3 reads TGTGCCAGTAGATCCCCATGGGGACAGGGACTGAATGAGCAGTTCTTC. This codes for CASRSPWGQGLNEQFF.

This clonotype has only a few counts. The V gene is TRBV20-1, the J gene TRBJ1-2, with TRBD1 matching over 7 bases. The CDR3 length is 13 residues. V lost 8 bases, J lost 2 bases, and 8 bases stayed unmatched. Germline CDR1 and CDR2: DFQATT and SNEGSKA (reference sequence). The CDR3 sequence: CSSLEQGNYGYTF. CDR3 DNA sequence: TGCAGTTCCCTTGAACAGGGGAACTATGGCTACACCTTC.

This clonotype was seen at least ten times. The chain links TRBV7-2 to TRBJ1-5; 7 positions agree with TRBD1. CDR1 is SGHTA, CDR2 FQGNSA, per germline. The CDR3 runs 16 residues. V was pared by 3 bases and J by 1 base, with 6 bases of the junction left unmatched. Here the CDR3 DNA reads TGTGCCAGCAGCTTCACAGGGGTCCAAAGCAATCAGCCCCAGCATTTT. Its translation is CASSFTGVQSNQPQHF. Full variable domain (rest looked up from reference TRBV7-2 and TRBJ1-5): GAGVSQSPSNKVTEKGKDVELRCDPISGHTALYWYRQSLGQGLEFLIYFQGNSAPDKSGLPSDRFSAERTGGSVSTLTIQRTQQEDSAVYLCASSFTGVQSNQPQHFGDGTRLSIL.

This clonotype was seen ten or more times. The chain is built from TRBV18 and TRBJ1-6; TRBD1 might be the D (6 bases). V lost 1 base, J lost 2 bases, and 15 bases lay in between. Germline V gives CDR1 KGHSH, CDR2 LQKENI. The CDR3 runs to 18 residues. The CDR3 nucleotides are TGTGCCAGCTCACCACAATCAGGGGATAGGACCTATAATTCACCCCTCCACTTT. Translated, it gives CASSPQSGDRTYNSPLHF.

The CDR3 DNA sequence: TGTGCCAGCAGCCAAAATGGCGGGGGGGCTTACACAGATACGCAGTATTTT. This codes for CASSQNGGGAYTDTQYF. The chain carries TRBV3-1 and TRBJ2-3; TRBD2 matches 9 bases. J was trimmed by 2 bases and V by 2 bases; bases with no gene match: 8. Per the germline V gene, CDR1 is LGHDT and CDR2 is YNNKEL (reference sequence). The CDR3 is 17 amino acids.

The table lists this clonotype with many counts. This rearrangement joins TRBV7-8 to TRBJ1-5; D may be TRBD1 (6 bases). Germline V lookup: CDR1 SGHVS, CDR2 FQNEAQ. The CDR3 covers 16 residues. The V end lost 5 bases, the J end lost 0 bases, and 14 bases lay between the germline ends. This chain's CDR3 is CASSPRDTFSNQPQHF. CDR3 coding DNA: TGTGCCAGCAGCCCACGGGACACTTTTAGCAATCAGCCCCAGCATTTT. Full variable domain (outside the CDR3, taken from reference TRBV7-8 and TRBJ1-5): GAGVSQSPRYKVAKRGQDVALRCDPISGHVSLFWYQQALGQGPEFLTYFQNEAQLDKSGLPSDRFFAERPEGSVSTLKIQRTQQEDSAVYLCASSPRDTFSNQPQHFGDGTRLSIL.

This clonotype was seen at least ten times. This chain connects TRBV20-1 to TRBJ1-2; tentative D call: TRBD1 (6 bases). The V and J ends lost 2 bases and 4 bases respectively, with 14 bases between them. CDR3 length: 14 residues. Germline loops: CDR1 DFQATT, CDR2 SNEGSKA (reference sequence). CDR3 region: CSARNNRASYGYTF. The CDR3 nucleotides read TGCAGTGCTAGAAATAACAGGGCTAGCTATGGCTACACCTTC.

This clonotype was observed at least ten times. This chain joins TRBV7-2 and TRBJ2-1; 7 nucleotides agree with TRBD2. The trim removed 4 bases at V and 8 bases at J, leaving 11 bases unmatched. The germline V gene encodes CDR1 SGHTA and CDR2 FQGNSA. This CDR3 has 15 amino acids. This CDR3 reads CASSSNLGGGYEQFF. The CDR3 coding sequence is TGTGCCAGCAGCTCAAACCTCGGGGGAGGGTATGAGCAGTTCTTC.

This clonotype was seen ten or more times. The chain is built from TRBV6-7 and TRBJ2-1; no clear D. TRBV6-7 is assigned to the ORF class and has an uncertain function. This CDR3 is 17 amino acids long. V dropped 0 bases and J dropped 0 bases, with 12 bases sitting between them. CDR3 amino acids: CASSYSIGNSSYNEQFF. The CDR3 DNA follows: TGTGCCAGCAGTTACTCGATAGGAAATAGCTCCTACAATGAGCAGTTCTTC.

This clonotype was seen repeatedly, ten times or more. The V call is TRBV15, the J call TRBJ2-7, with D perhaps being TRBD1 or TRBD2 (5 bases each). Germline CDR1 is LNHNV and CDR2 is YYDKDF (reference sequence). This CDR3 comprises 15 residues. V was pared by 1 base and J by 6 bases, with 16 bases between. CDR3 sequence: CATSRGGANGLEQYF. CDR3 bases: TGTGCCACCAGCAGAGGAGGGGCGAACGGCCTCGAGCAGTACTTC.

This clonotype was seen ten or more times. The chain combines TRBV7-9 with TRBJ1-1, with a possible D match to TRBD1 (6 bases). The germline V gene encodes CDR1 SEHNR and CDR2 FQNEAQ (reference sequence). The CDR3 loop spans 14 amino acids. V dropped 5 bases and J dropped 9 bases, with 19 bases sitting between them. The CDR3 DNA follows: TGTGCCAGCAGCCAAAGTGTAAACAGGGCCCAAGCTTTCTTT. This sequence encodes CASSQSVNRAQAFF.

The chain is built from TRBV29-1 and TRBJ1-2; 7 nucleotides line up with TRBD1. The CDR3 runs to 12 residues. Looked up from germline, CDR1 is SQVTM and CDR2 is ANQGSEA. Trimming at V came to 8 bases and at J to 4 bases, leaving 7 bases not matched to a gene. The CDR3 DNA reads TGCAGCTCGCCGACAGGGAGCTATGGCTACACCTTC. Its protein is CSSPTGSYGYTF.